The 20 T cell receptor beta chains given below trace back to one sample, sequenced in a study of cytomegalovirus exposure and HLA in healthy donors. Amplification used 60 Vbeta primers and 13 Jbeta primers. Repertoires were generated with immunoSEQ multiplex PCR, while TCRdb's copy carries only in-frame clones and drops some. The table lists approximately 140,000 clones, more than 75% of them singletons. The sample was PBMCs. All receptors come from a man between 35 and 55 years old in good health and CMV-seronegative.

The V and J genes are TRBV6-1 and TRBJ2-1, with TRBD1 as a possible D gene (5 bases). Trimming pared 1 base from V and 9 bases from J, leaving 25 bases between. This CDR3 has 18 residues. CDR1 and CDR2 from the germline V gene are MNHNS and SASEGT. The CDR3 region is CASSEGQLSGKVVPEQFF. The CDR3 DNA follows: TGTGCCAGCAGTGAAGGACAGCTCTCCGGCAAGGTAGTACCTGAGCAGTTCTTC.

The chain uses TRBV9 and TRBJ2-2; 12 bases align to TRBD2. The CDR3 is 18 amino acids. The J segment lost 0 bases and the V segment lost 4 bases, leaving 7 bases of the junction unmatched. Germline CDR1 SGDLS, CDR2 YYNGEE. This CDR3 reads CASSFRTSGVPNTGELFF. In DNA form, the CDR3 reads TGTGCCAGCAGCTTTCGGACTAGCGGGGTTCCGAACACCGGGGAGCTGTTTTTT.

The chain combines TRBV6-1 with TRBJ2-7; TRBD2 agrees at 11 bases. CDR1 and CDR2 (germline): MNHNS, SASEGT. This CDR3 comprises 14 residues. V gave up 5 bases and J gave up 3 bases; unmatched junction bases: 3. This CDR3 is CASSIAGGDYEQYF. The CDR3 coding sequence is TGTGCCAGCAGTATAGCGGGAGGGGACTACGAGCAGTACTTC.

This clone has a single count. The chain recombines TRBV5-1 with TRBJ2-5; 10 bases match TRBD2. The end of the DNA fits TRBJ2-7 better, so the J call may be wrong. The CDR3 has 19 residues. Per the germline V gene, CDR1 is SGHRS and CDR2 is YFSETQ. CDR3 coding DNA: TGCGCCAGCAGCTTGGTCCCTAGCGGGGGAATATTCCCCACCTACGAGCAGTACTTC. Protein: CASSLVPSGGIFPTYEQYF.

The chain combines TRBV28 with TRBJ2-5, with 10 bases that match TRBD1. The J segment lost 3 bases and the V segment lost 0 bases, leaving 1 base of the junction unmatched. CDR3 length equals 15 residues. Germline CDR1 MDHEN, CDR2 SYDVKM. The CDR3 protein is CASSLWDRGEETQYF. CDR3 nucleotides: TGTGCCAGCAGTTTATGGGACAGGGGGGAAGAGACCCAGTACTTC.

This clone was counted a few times. This sequence joins TRBV12-5 and TRBJ2-1; 16 bases match TRBD2. The ends lost 1 base at V and 2 bases at J; junction bases unmatched: 11. The V gene's germline CDR1 is LGHNT and CDR2 FRNRAP. The CDR3 loop spans 21 amino acids. The CDR3 sequence is CASGLATLGLAGGWTYNEQFF. CDR3 sequence (DNA): TGTGCTAGTGGTTTGGCCACCCTGGGACTAGCGGGAGGGTGGACCTACAATGAGCAGTTCTTC.

This clone has only a few counts. The rearrangement uses TRBV7-2 and TRBJ1-5; D uncertain. V gave up 6 bases and J gave up 3 bases, with 9 bases separating them. The CDR3 spans 13 residues. The germline CDR1 and CDR2 sequences are SGHTA and FQGNSA. The CDR3 reads CASSGRVNQPQHF. CDR3 nucleotide sequence: TGTGCCAGCAGTGGGCGGGTCAATCAGCCCCAGCATTTT.

The chain carries TRBV30 and TRBJ1-5; no clear D. CDR3 length equals 14 residues. Trimming took 5 bases from V and 0 from J, leaving 11 bases between them. The V gene's germline CDR1 is GTSNPN and CDR2 SVGIG (reference sequence). The CDR3 DNA sequence: TGTGCCTGGGCGGTTCCTTATAGCAATCAGCCCCAGCATTTT. It codes for CAWAVPYSNQPQHF. Variable domain in full (rest from reference TRBV30 and TRBJ1-5): SQTIHQWPATLVQPVGSPLSLECTVEGTSNPNLYWYRQAAGRGLQLLFYSVGIGQISSEVPQNLSASRPQDRQFILSSKKLLLSDSGFYLCAWAVPYSNQPQHFGDGTRLSIL.

This clone was counted only a few times. The V call is TRBV21-1, the J call TRBJ2-1; TRBD1 is the table's D call and was not checked against the DNA. TRBV21-1 constitutes a pseudogene. This CDR3 has 18 residues. CDR3 loop: CAPRPGQGRIVAYNEQFF. The DNA for the CDR3 is TGTGCCCCCCGCCCGGGACAGGGGCGGATTGTGGCCTACAATGAGCAGTTCTTC.

V and J are TRBV11-2 and TRBJ1-1; D not certain. Germline V gives CDR1 SGHAT, CDR2 FQNNGV. The V end was cut by 3 bases, the J end by 10 bases, with 9 bases between. CDR3 length: 11 residues. The CDR3 sequence is CASSLSMVAFF. The CDR3, as DNA: TGTGCCAGCAGCTTGAGCATGGTAGCTTTCTTT.

The chain has TRBV4-1 and TRBJ2-7; no definite D call. CDR1 is MGHRA, CDR2 YSYEKL, per germline. Between the trimmed V and J ends, which lost 0 bases and 2 bases, there was a span of 14 bases. The CDR3 totals 16 residues. The CDR3 sequence: CASSQDSPIATYEQYF. The CDR3 DNA reads as TGCGCCAGCAGCCAAGATTCCCCCATCGCTACCTACGAGCAGTACTTC.

This chain links TRBV6-6 with TRBJ2-3; 10 nucleotides match TRBD2. CDR3 length: 16 residues. V was pared by 2 bases and J by 4 bases, with 6 bases of the junction left unmatched. CDR1 and CDR2 (germline): MNHNY, SVGAGI (reference sequence). The DNA for the CDR3 is TGTGCCAGCAGTTACGGGCTAGCGGGAGTATCAGATACGCAGTATTTT. Translation gives CASSYGLAGVSDTQYF.

A remark on this clone: A read error may account for a junction end that differs from germline. The chain uses TRBV30 and TRBJ2-1; no firm D call. The CDR3 is 13 residues long. Germline V lookup: CDR1 GTSNPN, CDR2 SVGIG (reference sequence). CDR3 nucleotide sequence: TGTGCCCGGAGTGTATATAGCAGCAATGAGCAGTTCTTC. Translated, it gives CARSVYSSNEQFF.

V gene TRBV19 combines with J gene TRBJ2-7, with D perhaps TRBD2 (5 bases). Between the trimmed V and J ends, which lost 8 bases and 0 bases, there was a span of 14 bases. The CDR3 extends over 14 amino acids. The germline V gene has CDR1 LNHDA and CDR2 SQIVND (reference sequence). In DNA form, the CDR3 reads TGTGCCAGTGGACCCCTGGCGGGCTCCTACGAGCAGTACTTC. Amino acid sequence: CASGPLAGSYEQYF.

The rearrangement joins TRBV28 to TRBJ2-7; 7 bases agree with TRBD2. CDR1 MDHEN and CDR2 SYDVKM come from the germline V gene. CDR3 length equals 14 residues. The J segment lost 4 bases and the V segment lost 2 bases, leaving 5 bases of the junction unmatched. DNA for the CDR3: TGTGCCAGCAGTTTAGCGGGAGCGTGGTACGAGCAGTACTTC. It encodes CASSLAGAWYEQYF. The full variable domain, with the rest looked up from reference TRBV28 and TRBJ2-7, is DVKVTQSSRYLVKRTGEKVFLECVQDMDHENMFWYRQDPGLGLRLIYFSYDVKMKEKGDIPEGYSVSREKKERFSLILESASTNQTSMYLCASSLAGAWYEQYFGPGTRLTVT.

The V gene is TRBV6-5, the J gene TRBJ2-7, with D perhaps matching TRBD1 (6 bases). The CDR3 runs 12 residues. The V end was cut by 6 bases, the J end by 5 bases, with 11 bases between. CDR1 and CDR2 (germline): MNHEY, SVGAGI. Written as DNA, the CDR3 is TGTGCCAGCAGCTCCGACAGGAACGAGCAGTACTTC. Its protein is CASSSDRNEQYF.

The chain is built from TRBV7-2 and TRBJ2-7, with D perhaps matching TRBD1 (5 bases). The CDR3 is made up of 14 amino acids. The germline gives CDR1 SGHTA, CDR2 FQGNSA. V was pared by 4 bases and J by 2 bases, with 12 bases between. Here the CDR3 DNA reads TGTGCCAGCAGCTCGCAATTGGGGCCCTACGAGCAGTACTTC. Translating gives CASSSQLGPYEQYF.

CDR3 sequence reads: CASSPGLAGGRSYNEQFF. The CDR3 DNA reads as TGTGCCAGCAGCCCGGGACTAGCGGGGGGCCGCTCCTACAATGAGCAGTTCTTC. This chain links TRBV11-2 with TRBJ2-1; the match to TRBD2 covers 15 bases. The germline gives CDR1 SGHAT, CDR2 FQNNGV. The V segment lost 5 bases and the J segment 0 bases; nucleotides outside the gene matches: 5. The CDR3 totals 18 residues.

The gene calls are TRBV12-2 and TRBJ2-7; the D call TRBD2 from the table was never checked on the DNA. TRBV12-2 has pseudogene status. The CDR3 consists of 15 residues. The CDR3: CASRLESGRSYEQYF. CDR3 sequence (DNA): TGTGCAAGTCGCTTAGAAAGCGGGAGATCCTACGAGCAGTACTTC.

Comment on this clone: Germline is not matched at one junction end, which may reflect a read error. This chain links TRBV6-6 with TRBJ1-5; tentative D call: TRBD1 (6 bases). The CDR3 has 15 amino acids. CDR1 and CDR2 (germline): MNHNY, SVGAGI (reference sequence). The CDR3: CASSHSVQGAQPQHF. DNA for the CDR3: TGTGCCAGCAGTCACTCGGTACAGGGTGCGCAGCCCCAGCATTTT.